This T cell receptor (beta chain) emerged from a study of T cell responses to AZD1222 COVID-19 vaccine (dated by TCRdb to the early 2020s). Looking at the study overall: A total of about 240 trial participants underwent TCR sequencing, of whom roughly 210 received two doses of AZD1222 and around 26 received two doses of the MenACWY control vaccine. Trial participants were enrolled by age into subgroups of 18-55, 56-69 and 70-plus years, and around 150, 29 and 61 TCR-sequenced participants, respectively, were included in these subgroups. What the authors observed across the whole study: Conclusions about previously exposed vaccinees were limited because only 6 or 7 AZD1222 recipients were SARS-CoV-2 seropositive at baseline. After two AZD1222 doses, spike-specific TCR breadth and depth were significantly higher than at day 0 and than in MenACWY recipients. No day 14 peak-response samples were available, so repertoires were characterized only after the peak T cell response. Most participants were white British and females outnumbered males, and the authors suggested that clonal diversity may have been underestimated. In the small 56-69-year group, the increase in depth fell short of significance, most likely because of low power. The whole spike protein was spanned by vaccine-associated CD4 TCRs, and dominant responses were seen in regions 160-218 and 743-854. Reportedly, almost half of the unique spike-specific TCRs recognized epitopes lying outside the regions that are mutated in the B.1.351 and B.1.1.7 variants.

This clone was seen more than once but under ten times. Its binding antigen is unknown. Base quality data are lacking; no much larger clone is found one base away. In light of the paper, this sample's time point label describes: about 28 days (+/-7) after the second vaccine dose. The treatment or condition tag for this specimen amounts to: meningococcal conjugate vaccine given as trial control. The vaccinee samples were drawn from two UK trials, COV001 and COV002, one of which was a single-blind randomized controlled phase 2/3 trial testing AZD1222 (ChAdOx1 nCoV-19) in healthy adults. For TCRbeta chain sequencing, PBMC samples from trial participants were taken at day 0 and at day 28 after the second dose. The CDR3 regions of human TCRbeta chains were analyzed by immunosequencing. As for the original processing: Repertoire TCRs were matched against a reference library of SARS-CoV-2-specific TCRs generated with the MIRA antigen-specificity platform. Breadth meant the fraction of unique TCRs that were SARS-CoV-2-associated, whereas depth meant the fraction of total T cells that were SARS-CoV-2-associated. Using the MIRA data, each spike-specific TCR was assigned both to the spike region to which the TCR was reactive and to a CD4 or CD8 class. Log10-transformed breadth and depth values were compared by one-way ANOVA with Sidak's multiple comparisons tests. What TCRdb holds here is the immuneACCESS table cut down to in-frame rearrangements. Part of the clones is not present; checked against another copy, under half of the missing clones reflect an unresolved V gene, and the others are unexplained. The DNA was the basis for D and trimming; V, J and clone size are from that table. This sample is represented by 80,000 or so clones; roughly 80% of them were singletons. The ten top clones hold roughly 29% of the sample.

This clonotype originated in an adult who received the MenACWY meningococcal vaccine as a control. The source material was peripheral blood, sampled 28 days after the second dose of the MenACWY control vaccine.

The nucleotide sequence reads TGTGCCAGCAGTGAATCACCACCCTGGGGGGGGGCCCTGAACACTGAAGCTTTCTTT. Its translation reads: CASSESPPWGGALNTEAFF. The rearranged segments are TRBV2 and TRBJ1-1; the D gene is possibly TRBD1, with 6 bases matching. The CDR1 and CDR2 encoded by the germline V gene are SNHLY and FYNNEI. The CDR3, from cysteine to phenylalanine, totals 19 residues. This entry keeps only the CDR3 DNA: 57 bases, framed from base 1. V drops 2 bases and J drops 0 bases, leaving 22 bases in between.